Here is one TCR beta chain with its context. The antigen is not known. The record originates from a study of blood T cells in healthy people across ages. General study findings and limits: Per million T cells, TCR beta diversity dropped roughly linearly as age increased.

CDR1 is MNHNY, CDR2 SVGAGI, per germline (reference sequence). Trimming removed 2 bases from V and 2 bases from J, with 15 bases in between. This CDR3 has 16 residues. Primed by a sample-barcoded 5' primer and a J-beta primer mix, a second PCR proceeded for 7 to 11 cycles. TCRdb reprocessed the 5' RACE reads with MiXCR, giving one entry per CDR3 protein. The repertoire includes over 1,200,000 distinct CDR3 sequences, approximately 59% of them detected once, and over 5.5% sits in the top ten. Sequenced sample: blood. This TCR was recovered from a man younger than 35 in good health. The rearrangement joins TRBV6-6 to TRBJ1-1; D uncertain. The CDR3 DNA reads as TGTGCCAGCAGTTACGGTTTCACAGCAATTAACACTGAAGCTTTCTTT. Translating gives CASSYGFTAINTEAFF.